The source of this TCR beta chain is a study of cytomegalovirus exposure and HLA in healthy donors. For the study at large: A preliminary data release comprised approximately 85 million unique TCRs obtained from HLA-typed donors. Ancestry clustering placed about 80% of under 450 genotyped donors in the Caucasian-associated cluster.

The PCR used 60 Vbeta and 13 Jbeta primers. Assay used: immunoSEQ multiplex PCR; TCRdb lists only in-frame clones, some missing. Among about 130,000 clones listed, 77% were seen once. Turning to this clone: The antigen is unknown.

V lost 1 base and J lost 6, with 13 bases in between. The CDR3 length is 15 residues. Germline-derived CDR1 and CDR2 are SGHTA and FQGNSA. Though probably carrying unrecorded immune exposures, donors were nominally healthy at sampling. Overall study findings and caveats: In presence/absence analyses, roughly uniform sequencing depth across donors was assumed.

The specimen sequenced was PBMCs. This TCR derives from a woman in her thirties or forties in good health and CMV-seropositive. The chain combines TRBV7-2 with TRBJ2-1; possible D gene TRBD1, 5 bases. The DNA of the CDR3 is TGTGCCAGCAGCTTAGGGCCAGGGTCCGGCAATGAGCAGTTCTTC. Translated: CASSLGPGSGNEQFF.